Sequencing of this T cell receptor beta chain was carried out in a study of T cell responses to AZD1222 COVID-19 vaccine. As concerns this clone: The antigen is unknown.

Trimming removed 5 bases from V and 1 base from J; junction bases left unmatched: 9. The CDR3 has 16 residues. Germline loops: CDR1 SGHAT, CDR2 FQNNGV. Assay: immunoSEQ multiplex PCR; the TCRdb copy retains only in-frame clones and omits some. The sample shows about 170,000 clones, 87% of them seen only once. Study-wide findings and caveats: Donors skewed white British and female; clonal diversity was possibly underestimated. Two AZD1222 administrations were followed by greater Spike-specific TCR breadth and depth. Nearly half of unique spike-specific TCRs reportedly avoided B.1.351 and B.1.1.7 mutated regions.

The material sequenced was peripheral blood, taken 28 days after the second AZD1222 dose. V gene TRBV11-2 combines with J gene TRBJ1-1, with 8 bases aligning to TRBD1. The clonotype originates from an adult who received the AZD1222 COVID-19 vaccine. The CDR3 loop is CASSRNQGAENTEAFF. Written as DNA, the CDR3 is TGTGCCAGCAGCCGCAACCAGGGGGCGGAGAACACTGAAGCTTTCTTT.